This T cell receptor (beta chain) was retrieved from a study of cytomegalovirus exposure and HLA in healthy donors. Looking at the study overall: A preliminary data release comprised 80 million to 95 million unique TCRs obtained from HLA-typed donors. Broader study findings: The authors later found most CMV-associated TCR beta chains appeared HLA-restricted. Under in vitro conditions, three CMV-associated chains were confirmed as specific for CMV antigens.

PCR involved 60 Vbeta and 13 Jbeta primers. Libraries were prepared by immunoSEQ multiplex PCR; TCRdb keeps only in-frame clonotypes and omits some of them. The table lists 100,000 to 150,000 clones, over 80% of them singletons. As regards this clone: The antigen remains unidentified.

The CDR3 runs to 16 residues. V was trimmed by 5 bases and J by 0 bases, leaving 14 bases between them. Germline CDR1 LNHNV, CDR2 YYDKDF (reference sequence). V is TRBV15 and J is TRBJ2-1, with D possibly TRBD2 on 6 matching bases. The sequencing input was PBMCs. The sequence was obtained from a boy aged 5 to 17 in good health and CMV-seronegative. The CDR3, as DNA: TGTGCCACCAGCTGGGGTTACGGGAGCTCCTACAATGAGCAGTTCTTC. Its protein is CATSWGYGSSYNEQFF.